These 5 T cell receptor beta chains were sequenced from one sample in a study of T cells in women clearing cervical HPV infection. Generated by immunoSEQ multiplex PCR, the TCRdb table keeps only in-frame clones and is missing some. This sample lists 30,000 to 35,000 clones; its ten largest clones have about 18%. Sequencing input: blood buffy coat. Source of these receptors: a woman between 18 and 69 years old with a cervical HPV16 infection that either progressed to CIN3+ or cleared (not recorded which).

A note on this clone: The read ends 3 residues shy of where the CDR3 ends; the end is completed using the germline J gene. V and J are TRBV30 and TRBJ1-4; D is uncertain. Germline values: CDR1 GTSNPN, CDR2 SVGIG (reference sequence). V shed 2 bases and J shed 10 bases, with 17 bases lying between them. This CDR3 has 14 amino acids. CDR3 protein: CAWSTINREGKLFF. CDR3 DNA (partial): TGTGCCTGGAGTACAATAAACCGAGAAGGAAAA.

As concerns this clone: Read sequence stops 3 residues before the CDR3 end, and the germline J gene provides the missing end. The chain couples TRBV5-1 to TRBJ2-2; weak D call: TRBD1 (6 bases). The CDR3 is 16 amino acids. Germline V gene lookup returns CDR1 SGHRS and CDR2 YFSETQ. The covered CDR3 bases are TGCGCCAGCAGCTCTGGTTGGGACACTGGTTCTTCACCG. Its protein is CASSSGWDTGSSP. The entire CDR3 protein reads CASSSGWDTGSSPLFF.

With regard to this clone: The read falls 3 residues short of the CDR3 end, and the missing part is taken from the germline J gene. The chain employs TRBV29-1 and TRBJ2-3, with 7 bases aligning to TRBD1. The CDR3 has 13 amino acids. Germline V gene data show CDR1 as SQVTM and CDR2 as ANQGSEA. Partial CDR3 DNA: TGCAGCGTTGACGGGACAGACCAAGAGACG. Translating gives CSVDGTDQET. The entire CDR3 sequence reads CSVDGTDQETQYF.

Concerning this clone itself: The CDR3 extends 3 residues past the end of the read, so its final part is completed from the germline J gene. The gene calls are TRBV7-2 and TRBJ2-1; 13 nucleotides agree with TRBD2. The V and J ends lost 6 bases and 7 bases, in that order; junction bases with no gene match: 6. Germline assignment: CDR1 SGHTA and CDR2 FQGNSA. There are 15 residues in the CDR3. CDR3 sequence: CASRTSGGVFNEQFF. The CDR3 DNA, read in part, is TGTGCCAGCAGAACTAGCGGGGGGGTTTTTAATGAG.

Notes on this clone: Read coverage stops 3 residues before the CDR3 terminus; the germline J gene supplies the remainder. V and J are TRBV20-1 and TRBJ2-1, with D tentatively TRBD1 (5 bases). The CDR3 totals 15 residues. Germline CDR1 is DFQATT and CDR2 is SNEGSKA (reference sequence). V lost 6 bases and J lost 6, with 21 bases in between. CDR3 bases read: TGCAGTGCCAGGGATGATCTTACCACAATCAATGAG. As protein: CSARDDLTTINE. The entire CDR3 is CSARDDLTTINEQFF.